The present entry profiles one TCR beta chain with its context. These data originate in a study of spatial heterogeneity in lung cancer. Via MiXCR, TCRdb re-called the 5' RACE reads, giving one row per CDR3 protein. The data hold about 70,000 distinct CDR3 sequences, with around 8.9% observed a single time. Time point here: blood at routine non-recurrence follow-up after resection. The sample consisted of PBMCs, taken at follow-up. This TCR derives from a female donor with early-stage non-small cell lung cancer.

The CDR3 loop reads CASSPPIRYNEQFF. The CDR3 DNA is TGTGCCAGCTCACCGCCGATCCGCTACAATGAGCAGTTCTTC. V is TRBV18 and J is TRBJ2-1, with D uncertain. The V gene's germline CDR1 is KGHSH and CDR2 LQKENI. The V gene lost 3 bases and the J gene lost 3 bases, with 9 bases spanning the gap. CDR3 length: 14 residues.